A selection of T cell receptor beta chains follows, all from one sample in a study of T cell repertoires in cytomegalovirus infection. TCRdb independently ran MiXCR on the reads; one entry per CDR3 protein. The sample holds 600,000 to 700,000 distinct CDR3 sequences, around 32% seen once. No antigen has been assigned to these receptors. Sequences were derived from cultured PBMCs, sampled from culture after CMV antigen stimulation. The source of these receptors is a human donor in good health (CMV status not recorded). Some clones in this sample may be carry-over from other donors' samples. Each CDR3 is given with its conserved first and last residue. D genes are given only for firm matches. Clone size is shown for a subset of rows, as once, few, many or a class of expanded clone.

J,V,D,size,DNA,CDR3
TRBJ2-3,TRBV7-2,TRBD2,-,TGTGCCAGCAGCCCACACCAGGGACTAGCGATTTGGTACATGGCAGATACGCAGTATTTT,CASSPHQGLAIWYMADTQYF
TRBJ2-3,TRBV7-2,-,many,TGTGCCAGCAGAGCTGAGGGGGGGGCTAAGCCAGATACGCAGTATTTT,CASRAEGGAKPDTQYF
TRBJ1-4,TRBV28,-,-,TGTGCCAGCAGTTTATACGGTGCAGGACGTTCCGTGATAAAACTGTTTTTT,CASSLYGAGRSVIKLFF
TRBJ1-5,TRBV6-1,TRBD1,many,TGTGCCAGCAGTGAAGCGCGGACAGGTGAGGTGCGGAGGCATTTT,CASSEARTGEVRRHF
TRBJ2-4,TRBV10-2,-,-,TGCGCCAGCAGTGAGTCTAGAGCTATTCAGTACTTC,CASSESRAIQYF
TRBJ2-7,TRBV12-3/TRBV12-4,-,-,TGTGCCAGCAGCCGTCTTAAGTACGAGCAGTACTTC,CASSRLKYEQYF
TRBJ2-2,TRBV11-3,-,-,TGTGCCAGCAGCCCAAGTGGGTCCGGGGAGCTGTTTTTT,CASSPSGSGELFF
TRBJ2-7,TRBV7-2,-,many,TGTGCCAGCAGCGGAAGGGCAGGACAGACGCCCCTCTACGAGCAGTACTTC,CASSGRAGQTPLYEQYF
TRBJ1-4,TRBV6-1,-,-,TGTGCCAGCAGTGCATCTTATAATGAAAAACTGTTTTTT,CASSASYNEKLFF
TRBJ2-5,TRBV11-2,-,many,TGTGCCAGCAGCTCCCCCACCGAGGCCCAAGAGACCCAGTACTTC,CASSSPTEAQETQYF
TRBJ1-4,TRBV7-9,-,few,TGTGCCAGCAGCTTTGGCCAGGGTGAAAAACTGTTTTTT,CASSFGQGEKLFF